Included here is one T cell receptor beta chain sequence, with context. What it binds is unknown. The source of the sample is a study of T cells in Graves' hyperthyroidism and ophthalmopathy. TCR beta CDR3 sequences were amplified from RNA transcripts. RT-PCR in the first round (using the HTBI primer set) targeted the TCR CDR3. TCRdb redid the calling of the multiplex PCR reads with MiXCR, one entry per CDR3 protein. The sample lists about 530,000 distinct CDR3 sequences; 15% to 20% were seen once. Fresh peripheral blood, about 9.3 ml, yielded the PBMCs. Study-level results: Median prediction lead before ophthalmopathy onset was around 6.9 months with the model. Appearing also in blood were most of the thyroid clonotypes expanded above 0.001.

The CDR3 covers 15 residues. The V gene lost 2 bases and the J gene lost 3 bases, with 11 bases spanning the gap. The germline V gene encodes CDR1 MNHEY and CDR2 SMNVEV (reference sequence). V and J are TRBV27 and TRBJ1-3; D unclear. The sample was blood. The origin of this receptor is a woman under 30 with Graves' ophthalmopathy. CDR3 DNA sequence: TGTGCCAGCAGTTTAAGTCCCCAGAGTGGAAACACCATATATTTT. It yields the protein CASSLSPQSGNTIYF.